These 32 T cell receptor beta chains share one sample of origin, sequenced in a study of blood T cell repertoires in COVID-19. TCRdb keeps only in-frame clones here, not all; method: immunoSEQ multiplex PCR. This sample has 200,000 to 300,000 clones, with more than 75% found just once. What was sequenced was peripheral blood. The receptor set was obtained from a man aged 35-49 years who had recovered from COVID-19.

The CDR3 spells CASSQVAPIRPQHF. The CDR3 DNA follows: TGCGCCAGCAGCCAAGTCGCCCCCATTAGGCCCCAGCATTTT. The gene calls are TRBV4-3 and TRBJ1-5, with D uncertain. The CDR3 extends over 14 amino acids. With 1 base removed from V and 9 bases from J, the gap between germline ends came to 13 bases. Germline CDR1 LGHNA, CDR2 YSLEER.

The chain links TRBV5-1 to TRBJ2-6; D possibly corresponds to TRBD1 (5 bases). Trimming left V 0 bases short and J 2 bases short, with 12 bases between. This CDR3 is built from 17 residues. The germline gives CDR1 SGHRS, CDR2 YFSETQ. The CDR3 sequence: CASSLAISRAGANVLTF. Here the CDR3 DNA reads TGCGCCAGCAGCTTGGCCATTAGCAGGGCTGGGGCCAACGTCCTGACTTTC.

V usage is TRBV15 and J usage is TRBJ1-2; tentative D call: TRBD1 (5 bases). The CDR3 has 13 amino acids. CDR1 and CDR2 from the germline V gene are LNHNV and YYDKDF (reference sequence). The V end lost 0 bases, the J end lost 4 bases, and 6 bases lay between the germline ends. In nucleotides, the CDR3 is TGTGCCACCAGCAGAGATCAGGGCTATGGCTACACCTTC. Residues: CATSRDQGYGYTF.

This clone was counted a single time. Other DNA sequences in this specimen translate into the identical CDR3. This CDR3 reads CASSRQNQPQHF. CDR3 coding DNA: TGTGCCAGCAGCCGACAGAATCAGCCCCAGCATTTT. The chain has TRBV6-2 or TRBV6-3 and TRBJ1-5; D might be TRBD1 (5 bases). Trimming removed 6 bases at V and 4 bases at J, with 7 bases between. Germline lookup yields CDR1 MNHEY and CDR2 SVGEGT. The CDR3 extends over 12 amino acids.

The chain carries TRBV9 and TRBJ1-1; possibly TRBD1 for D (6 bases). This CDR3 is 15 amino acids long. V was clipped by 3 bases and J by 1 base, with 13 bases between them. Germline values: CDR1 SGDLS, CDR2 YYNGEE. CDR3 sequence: CASSAGTLGNTEAFF. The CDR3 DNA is TGTGCCAGCAGCGCCGGGACATTAGGGAACACTGAAGCTTTCTTT.

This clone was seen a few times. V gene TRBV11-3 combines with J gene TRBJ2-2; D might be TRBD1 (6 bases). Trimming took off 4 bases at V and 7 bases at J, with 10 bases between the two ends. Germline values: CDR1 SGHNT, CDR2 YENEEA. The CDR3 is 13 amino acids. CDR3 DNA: TGTGCCAGCAGCTCATACAGGGTCGGGGAGCTGTTTTTT. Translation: CASSSYRVGELFF.

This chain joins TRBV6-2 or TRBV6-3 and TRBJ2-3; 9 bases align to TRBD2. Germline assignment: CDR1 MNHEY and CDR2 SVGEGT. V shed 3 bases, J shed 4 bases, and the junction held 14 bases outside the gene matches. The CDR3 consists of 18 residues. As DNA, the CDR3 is TGTGCCAGCAGTTATCAAAGGGGGGCTAGCGGGGTCCCAGATACGCAGTATTTT. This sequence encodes CASSYQRGASGVPDTQYF.

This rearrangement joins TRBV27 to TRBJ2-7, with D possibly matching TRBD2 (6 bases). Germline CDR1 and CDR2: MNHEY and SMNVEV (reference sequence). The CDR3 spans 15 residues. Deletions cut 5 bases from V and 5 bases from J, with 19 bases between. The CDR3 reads CASSPRRVRGDEQYF. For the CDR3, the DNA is TGTGCCAGCAGTCCCCGGAGGGTGCGCGGTGACGAGCAGTACTTC.

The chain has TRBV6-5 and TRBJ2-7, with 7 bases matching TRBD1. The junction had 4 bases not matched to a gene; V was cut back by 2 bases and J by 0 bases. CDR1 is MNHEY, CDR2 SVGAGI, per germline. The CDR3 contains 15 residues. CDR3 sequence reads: CASSYRTGFSYEQYF. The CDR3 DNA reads TGTGCCAGCAGTTACAGGACAGGTTTCTCCTACGAGCAGTACTTC.

CDR3 nucleotide sequence: TGTGCCAGCAGCTTGACTAGCGGGGGGGCCGGGGAGACCCAGTACTTC. Its protein is CASSLTSGGAGETQYF. The chain has TRBV3-1 (or the pseudogene TRBV3-2) and TRBJ2-5; 14 bases align to TRBD2. The CDR3 is 16 residues long. The germline V gene encodes CDR1 LGHDT and CDR2 YNNKEL (reference sequence). J gave up 5 bases and V 5 bases, and 7 bases lay outside the gene matches.

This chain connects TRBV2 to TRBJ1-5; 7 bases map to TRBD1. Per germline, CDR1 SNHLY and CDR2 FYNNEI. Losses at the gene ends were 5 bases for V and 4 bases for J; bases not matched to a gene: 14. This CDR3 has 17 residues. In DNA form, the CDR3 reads TGTGCCAGCAGTAACACTCCGGGACAGCACGTTAATCAGCCCCAGCATTTT. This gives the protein CASSNTPGQHVNQPQHF. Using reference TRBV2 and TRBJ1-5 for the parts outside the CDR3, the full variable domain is EPEVTQTPSHQVTQMGQEVILRCVPISNHLYFYWYRQILGQKVEFLVSFYNNEISEKSEIFDDQFSVERPDGSNFTLKIRSTKLEDSAMYFCASSNTPGQHVNQPQHFGDGTRLSIL.

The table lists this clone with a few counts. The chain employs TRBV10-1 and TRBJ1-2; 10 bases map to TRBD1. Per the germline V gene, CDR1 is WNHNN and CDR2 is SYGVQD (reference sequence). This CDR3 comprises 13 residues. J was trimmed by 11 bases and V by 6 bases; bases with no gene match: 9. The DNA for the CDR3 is TGCGCCAGCAGCCGCCGACAGGGGGCGGGGTACACCTTC. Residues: CASSRRQGAGYTF.

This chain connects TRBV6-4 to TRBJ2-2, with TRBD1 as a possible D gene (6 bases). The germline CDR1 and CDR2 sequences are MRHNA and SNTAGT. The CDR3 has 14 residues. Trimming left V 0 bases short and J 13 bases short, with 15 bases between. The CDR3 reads CASSDSPRGHGLFF. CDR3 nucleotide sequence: TGTGCCAGCAGTGACTCACCCAGGGGCCACGGGCTGTTTTTT.

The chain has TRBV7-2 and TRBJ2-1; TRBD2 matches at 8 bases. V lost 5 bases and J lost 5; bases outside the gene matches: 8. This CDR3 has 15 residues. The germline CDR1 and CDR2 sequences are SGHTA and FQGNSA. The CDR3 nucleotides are TGTGCCAGCAGCCTACGGCTAGCGGGTCACAATGAGCAGTTCTTC. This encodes CASSLRLAGHNEQFF.

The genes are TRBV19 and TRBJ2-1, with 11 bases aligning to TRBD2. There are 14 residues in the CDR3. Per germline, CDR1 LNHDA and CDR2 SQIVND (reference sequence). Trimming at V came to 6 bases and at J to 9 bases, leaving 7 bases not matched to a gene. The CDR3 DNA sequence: TGTGCCAGTAGGGTACTAGCGGGAGTGGGTGAGCAGTTCTTC. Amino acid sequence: CASRVLAGVGEQFF.

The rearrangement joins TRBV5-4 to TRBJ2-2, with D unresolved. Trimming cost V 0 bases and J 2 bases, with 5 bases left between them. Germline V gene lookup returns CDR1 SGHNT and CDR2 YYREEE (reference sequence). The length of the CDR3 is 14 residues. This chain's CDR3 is CASSLVSNTGELFF. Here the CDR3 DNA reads TGTGCCAGCAGCTTGGTCTCCAACACCGGGGAGCTGTTTTTT.

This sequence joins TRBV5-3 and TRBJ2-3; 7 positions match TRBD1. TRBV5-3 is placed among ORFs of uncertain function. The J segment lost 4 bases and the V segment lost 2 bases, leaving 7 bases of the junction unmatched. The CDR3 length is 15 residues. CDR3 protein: CARSFERGPSDTQYF. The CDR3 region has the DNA TGTGCCAGAAGCTTCGAAAGGGGGCCTTCAGATACGCAGTATTTT.

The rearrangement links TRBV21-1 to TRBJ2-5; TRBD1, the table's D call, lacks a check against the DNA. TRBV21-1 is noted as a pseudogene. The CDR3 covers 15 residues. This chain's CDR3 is CASRGVWTVYLTQYF. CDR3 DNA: TGTGCCAGCCGTGGTGTCTGGACAGTCTATTTGACCCAGTACTTC.

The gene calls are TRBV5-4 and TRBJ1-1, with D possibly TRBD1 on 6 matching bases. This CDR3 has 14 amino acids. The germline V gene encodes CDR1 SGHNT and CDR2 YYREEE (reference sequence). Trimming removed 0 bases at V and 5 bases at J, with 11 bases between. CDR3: CASSLDRARTEAFF. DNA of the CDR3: TGTGCCAGCAGCTTGGACAGGGCGAGGACTGAAGCTTTCTTT.

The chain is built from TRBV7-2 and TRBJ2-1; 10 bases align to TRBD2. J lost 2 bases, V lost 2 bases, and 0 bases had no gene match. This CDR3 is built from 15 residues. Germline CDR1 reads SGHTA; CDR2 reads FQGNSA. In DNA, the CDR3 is TGTGCCAGCAGCTTACTAGCGGGAGCCTACAATGAGCAGTTCTTC. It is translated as CASSLLAGAYNEQFF. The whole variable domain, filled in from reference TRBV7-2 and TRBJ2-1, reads GAGVSQSPSNKVTEKGKDVELRCDPISGHTALYWYRQSLGQGLEFLIYFQGNSAPDKSGLPSDRFSAERTGGSVSTLTIQRTQQEDSAVYLCASSLLAGAYNEQFFGPGTRLTVL.

The CDR3 loop is CASSMGAVVAKNIQYF. CDR3 DNA: TGTGCCAGTAGTATGGGGGCAGTCGTCGCCAAAAACATTCAGTACTTC. The rearrangement links TRBV19 to TRBJ2-4; TRBD1 is a possible D gene (6 bases). V was pared by 3 bases and J by 1 base, with 13 bases between. Germline V gene data show CDR1 as LNHDA and CDR2 as SQIVND (reference sequence). The CDR3 extends over 16 amino acids.

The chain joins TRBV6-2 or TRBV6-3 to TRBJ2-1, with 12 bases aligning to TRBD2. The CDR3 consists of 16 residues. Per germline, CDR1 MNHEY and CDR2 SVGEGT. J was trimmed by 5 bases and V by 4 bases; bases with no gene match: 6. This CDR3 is CASSSASGRGHNEQFF. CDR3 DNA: TGTGCCAGCAGTTCTGCTAGCGGGAGGGGGCACAATGAGCAGTTCTTC.

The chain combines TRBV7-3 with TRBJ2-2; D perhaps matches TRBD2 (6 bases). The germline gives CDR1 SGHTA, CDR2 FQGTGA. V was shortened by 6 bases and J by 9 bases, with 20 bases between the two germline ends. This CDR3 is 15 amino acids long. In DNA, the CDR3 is TGTGCCAGCAGTTTGTCCCGGGGGTCAATGCGGGAGCTGTTTTTT. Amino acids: CASSLSRGSMRELFF.

CDR3 sequence reads: CASSFGRNYGYTF. The CDR3 nucleotides read TGTGCCAGCAGTTTCGGCAGGAACTATGGCTACACCTTC. The chain uses TRBV12-3 or TRBV12-4 and TRBJ1-2; D gene unclear. This CDR3 region has 13 residues. Trimming cost V 3 bases and J 2 bases, with 7 bases left between them.

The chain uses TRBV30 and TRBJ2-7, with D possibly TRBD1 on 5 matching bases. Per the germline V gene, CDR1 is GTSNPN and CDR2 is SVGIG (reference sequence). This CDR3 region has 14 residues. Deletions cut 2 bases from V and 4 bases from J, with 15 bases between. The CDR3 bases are TGTGCCTGGAGTATTAGGGGATCACTATACGAGCAGTACTTC. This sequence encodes CAWSIRGSLYEQYF.

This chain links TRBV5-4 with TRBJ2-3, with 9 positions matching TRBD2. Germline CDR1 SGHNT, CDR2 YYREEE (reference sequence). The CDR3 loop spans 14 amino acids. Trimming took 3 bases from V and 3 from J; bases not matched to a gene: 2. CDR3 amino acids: CASSWGLATDTQYF. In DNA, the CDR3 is TGTGCCAGCAGCTGGGGACTAGCAACAGATACGCAGTATTTT.

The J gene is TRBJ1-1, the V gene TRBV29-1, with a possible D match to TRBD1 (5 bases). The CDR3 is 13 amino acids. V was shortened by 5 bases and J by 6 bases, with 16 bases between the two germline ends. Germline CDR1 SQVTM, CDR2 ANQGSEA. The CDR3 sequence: CSVHLPGEAEAFF. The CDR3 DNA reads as TGCAGCGTTCATCTGCCGGGGGAGGCTGAAGCTTTCTTT.

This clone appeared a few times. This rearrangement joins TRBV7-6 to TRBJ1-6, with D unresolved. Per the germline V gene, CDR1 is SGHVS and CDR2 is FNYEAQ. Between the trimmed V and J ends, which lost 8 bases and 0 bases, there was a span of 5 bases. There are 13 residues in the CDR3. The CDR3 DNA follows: TGTGCCAGCGGTAGCTCCTATAATTCACCCCTCCACTTT. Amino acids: CASGSSYNSPLHF.

The CDR3 region has the DNA TGTGCCATCAGATCCGGGACAGGGAATTCACCCCTCCACTTT. Residues: CAIRSGTGNSPLHF. V is TRBV10-3 and J is TRBJ1-6, with 9 nucleotides matching TRBD1. The CDR3 totals 14 residues. Trimming at V came to 6 bases and at J to 7 bases, leaving 4 bases not matched to a gene. Germline assignment: CDR1 ENHRY and CDR2 SYGVKD.

Here the CDR3 reads CASSLGLAGVGETQYF. CDR3 sequence (DNA): TGTGCCAGCAGCCTCGGACTAGCGGGGGTGGGGGAGACCCAGTACTTC. The chain links TRBV3-1 (or the pseudogene TRBV3-2) to TRBJ2-5, with 13 bases matching TRBD2. The V segment lost 4 bases and the J segment 5 bases; nucleotides outside the gene matches: 7. The CDR3 length is 16 residues. The V gene's germline CDR1 is LGHDT and CDR2 YNNKEL (reference sequence).

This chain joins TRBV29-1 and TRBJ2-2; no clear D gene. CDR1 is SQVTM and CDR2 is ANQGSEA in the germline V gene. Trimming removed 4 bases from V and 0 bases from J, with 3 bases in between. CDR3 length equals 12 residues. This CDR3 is CSVVANTGELFF. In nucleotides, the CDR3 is TGCAGCGTTGTAGCGAACACCGGGGAGCTGTTTTTT.

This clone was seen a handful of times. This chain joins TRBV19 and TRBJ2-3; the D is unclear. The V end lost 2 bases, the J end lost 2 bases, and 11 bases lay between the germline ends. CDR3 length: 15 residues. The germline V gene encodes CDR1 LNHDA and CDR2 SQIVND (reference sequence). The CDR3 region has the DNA TGTGCCAGTAGTATAATGAGCCTCCCCACAGATACGCAGTATTTT. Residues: CASSIMSLPTDTQYF.